A single T cell receptor beta chain is shown here with its context. Antigen specificity is unknown. The CDR3 is made up of 16 amino acids. The germline V gene encodes CDR1 SGHVS and CDR2 FQNEAQ. V was clipped by 1 base and J by 0 bases, with 12 bases between them. This sample was included in a study of graft-versus-host responses after intestinal transplantation. The wider study: Uniformly, recipients were administered anti-thymocyte globulin induction with subsequent tacrolimus and steroids for 2 to 3 years.

This table comes from immunoSEQ multiplex PCR, and its TCRdb copy is limited to in-frame clones, with some not included. Of 95,000 to 110,000 clones in the sample, approximately 88% are singletons; the top ten hold roughly 0.64%. The study's findings and limits: GvH clones surfaced in recipient marrow, some emerging earlier in ileum or blood.

V and J are TRBV7-8 and TRBJ1-1; no definite D call. The input for sequencing was unstimulated CD4+ T cells sorted from spleen or lymph node cells, taken before transplant. This TCR was recovered from a human donor who was the organ donor for an intestinal transplant. CDR3 in amino acids: CASSLDGRLMNTEAFF. The DNA for the CDR3 is TGTGCCAGCAGCTTAGATGGCAGACTCATGAACACTGAAGCTTTCTTT.